What follows are 14 T cell receptor beta chains derived from one specimen sequenced in a study of blood T cells in healthy people across ages. The authors ran a second PCR of roughly 6 to 12 cycles using a sample-barcoded 5' primer and a J-beta primer mix. TCRdb ran MiXCR on the 5' RACE reads and lists one entry per CDR3 protein. This table has about 1.4 million distinct CDR3 sequences, around 59% appearing once. Sequenced: blood. These TCRs come from a man younger than 35 in good health.

This clonotype came up once. The chain combines TRBV6-6 with TRBJ1-5; weak D call: TRBD1 (6 bases). Germline V gives CDR1 MNHNY, CDR2 SVGAGI (reference sequence). Trimming removed 2 bases at V and 7 bases at J, with 15 bases between. The CDR3 consists of 15 residues. CDR3 protein: CASSYIQGLSQPQHF. The CDR3, as DNA: TGTGCCAGCAGTTACATACAGGGATTATCGCAGCCCCAGCATTTT.

V gene TRBV20-1 combines with J gene TRBJ1-3; D is ambiguous. Looked up from germline, CDR1 is DFQATT and CDR2 is SNEGSKA (reference sequence). This CDR3 is 14 amino acids long. V lost 3 bases and J 5 bases, leaving 14 bases between the germline ends. The CDR3 spells CSASSGQDRNTIYF. CDR3 sequence (DNA): TGCAGTGCTAGCTCGGGCCAGGATAGAAACACCATATATTTT.

This sequence joins TRBV20-1 and TRBJ2-1, with D unclear. The CDR3 sequence is 13 residues long. CDR1 and CDR2 (germline): DFQATT, SNEGSKA (reference sequence). V lost 2 bases to trimming and J lost 5 bases, with 10 bases between them. CDR3 amino acids: CSARYDGHNEQFF. CDR3 nucleotides: TGCAGTGCTAGATATGACGGCCACAATGAGCAGTTCTTC.

The chain combines TRBV7-9 with TRBJ2-1; unclear D gene. CDR1 is SEHNR, CDR2 FQNEAQ, per germline (reference sequence). The germline V and J ends were trimmed by 5 bases and 8 bases, with 16 bases remaining between them. The CDR3 consists of 14 residues. The CDR3 reads CASSAKGSADEQFF. CDR3 bases: TGTGCCAGCAGCGCCAAAGGGTCGGCCGATGAGCAGTTCTTC. Full variable domain (outside the CDR3, taken from reference TRBV7-9 and TRBJ2-1): DTGVSQNPRHKITKRGQNVTFRCDPISEHNRLYWYRQTLGQGPEFLTYFQNEAQLEKSRLLSDRFSAERPKGSFSTLEIQRTEQGDSAMYLCASSAKGSADEQFFGPGTRLTVL.

The chain carries TRBV5-6 and TRBJ1-1, with unresolved D. This CDR3 is 15 amino acids long. V lost 0 bases to trimming and J lost 5 bases, with 14 bases between them. The germline gives CDR1 SGHDT, CDR2 YYEEEE. The CDR3 loop reads CASSLDLGGKTEAFF. CDR3 in DNA: TGTGCCAGCAGCTTGGACTTAGGAGGGAAAACTGAAGCTTTCTTT. Filled out from reference TRBV5-6 and TRBJ1-1, the complete variable domain reads DAGVTQSPTHLIKTRGQQVTLRCSPKSGHDTVSWYQQALGQGPQFIFQYYEEEERQRGNFPDRFSGHQFPNYSSELNVNALLLGDSALYLCASSLDLGGKTEAFFGQGTRLTVV.

V gene TRBV6-5 combines with J gene TRBJ2-3; 13 positions agree with TRBD2. The CDR3 consists of 14 residues. CDR1 and CDR2 (germline): MNHEY, SVGAGI. Trimming cost V 9 bases and J 13 bases; bases outside gene matches: 13. The DNA of the CDR3 is TGTGCCAGAAGACCAACTAGCGGGAGGGCTCTGGAGTATTTT. Amino acids: CARRPTSGRALEYF.

There are a few counts of this clonotype. Here the CDR3 reads CASSLEGNGNTIYF. CDR3 DNA sequence: TGTGCCAGCAGCTTAGAAGGGAACGGAAACACCATATATTTT. J is TRBJ1-3 and V is TRBV7-6; no reliable D call. Between the trimmed V and J ends, which lost 1 base and 4 bases, there was a span of 8 bases. Germline CDR1 reads SGHVS; CDR2 reads FNYEAQ. The length of the CDR3 is 14 residues.

The chain joins TRBV5-1 to TRBJ2-3, with D tentatively TRBD1 (5 bases). The V gene lost 0 bases and the J gene lost 2 bases, with 13 bases spanning the gap. The CDR3 runs 16 residues. Per the germline V gene, CDR1 is SGHRS and CDR2 is YFSETQ. CDR3 protein: CASSLGKGPPTDTQYF. CDR3 bases: TGCGCCAGCAGCTTGGGGAAGGGGCCCCCCACAGATACGCAGTATTTT.

CDR3 protein: CASTGTGWEQYF. The CDR3 nucleotides are TGTGCCAGCACCGGGACAGGCTGGGAGCAGTACTTC. The chain has TRBV6-5 and TRBJ2-7; TRBD1 matches at 8 bases. This CDR3 has 12 residues. The V gene's germline CDR1 is MNHEY and CDR2 SVGAGI. After removal of 7 bases from V and 7 bases from J, the junction contained 6 bases not matched to a gene.

This clonotype was counted a few times. This rearrangement joins TRBV4-3 to TRBJ2-3; TRBD1 is a possible D gene (5 bases). Germline CDR1 is LGHNA and CDR2 is YSLEER. Between the trimmed V and J ends, which lost 0 bases and 5 bases, there was a span of 6 bases. This CDR3 spans 13 amino acids. The DNA for the CDR3 is TGCGCCAGCAGCCAAGAAAGGGGAGATACGCAGTATTTT. This sequence encodes CASSQERGDTQYF.

The V gene is TRBV29-1, the J gene TRBJ2-2; 7 nucleotides line up with TRBD2. This CDR3 comprises 17 residues. The germline V gene encodes CDR1 SQVTM and CDR2 ANQGSEA. Trimming removed 7 bases from V and 0 bases from J; junction bases left unmatched: 14. In DNA form, the CDR3 reads TGCAGCGGGCGGGGGATCGCGGGGCAACCGAACACCGGGGAGCTGTTTTTT. Translating gives CSGRGIAGQPNTGELFF.

The rearrangement uses TRBV5-4 and TRBJ1-2; no reliable D call. In germline, CDR1 is SGHNT, CDR2 YYREEE (reference sequence). V lost 4 bases, J lost 0 bases, and 13 bases lay in between. The CDR3 is 15 residues long. CDR3 loop: CASSPGLAANYGYTF. The CDR3 region has the DNA TGTGCCAGCAGCCCGGGGTTGGCGGCTAACTATGGCTACACCTTC.

This clonotype was recorded a few times. The chain has TRBV20-1 and TRBJ2-3; no reliable D call. Trimming left V 2 bases short and J 3 bases short, with 3 bases between. The germline V gene has CDR1 DFQATT and CDR2 SNEGSKA (reference sequence). This CDR3 spans 11 amino acids. The CDR3 DNA reads as TGCAGTGCTAGACCTACAGATACGCAGTATTTT. Amino acid sequence: CSARPTDTQYF.

The chain couples TRBV6-1 to TRBJ2-1; TRBD2 matches 9 bases. Germline loops: CDR1 MNHNS, CDR2 SASEGT. The ends lost 4 bases at V and 7 bases at J; junction bases unmatched: 8. The CDR3 covers 15 residues. This chain's CDR3 is CASSAASGTINEQFF. The CDR3 bases are TGTGCCAGCAGTGCGGCTAGCGGGACCATTAATGAGCAGTTCTTC.